This T cell receptor beta chain was identified in a study of cytomegalovirus exposure and HLA in healthy donors. Primers for the PCR totalled 60 Vbeta and 13 Jbeta. Here immunoSEQ multiplex PCR was the method, and the copy in TCRdb shows in-frame clones only, minus some. This sample has some 130,000 clones, with about 72% found just once. The TCR was taken from a man under 40 in good health and CMV-seropositive. The source material was PBMCs.

CDR3 amino acids: CASSRGLAGGLDTQYF. In DNA form, the CDR3 reads TGCGCCAGCAGCCGGGGACTAGCGGGAGGTCTAGATACGCAGTATTTT. The chain links TRBV4-1 to TRBJ2-3; 15 nucleotides match TRBD2. Germline values: CDR1 MGHRA, CDR2 YSYEKL. J gave up 5 bases and V 4 bases, and 4 bases lay outside the gene matches. The CDR3 contains 16 residues.